The present TCR beta chain was sequenced within a study of shared clonotypes between healthy human individuals. At a deep level, the assay was run. Sequenced by immunoSEQ multiplex PCR; TCRdb stores in-frame clones only, minus some. The table has 1.5 million to 1.9 million clones, around 98% seen once; the top ten hold less than 0.55%. Subsets obtained from CD4+ cells comprised CD45RA+ naive and CD45RA-negative memory cells. Sample: naive CD4+ T cells sorted from blood. Subset here: CD45RA+ positively selected. This receptor was identified in a man aged 25 to 40 in good health.

DNA of the CDR3: TGCGCCAGCAGCCAAGAGGACACGAACACTGAAGCTTTCTTT. Translated: CASSQEDTNTEAFF. This sequence joins TRBV4-1 and TRBJ1-1; perhaps TRBD1 as D (5 bases). Germline lookup yields CDR1 MGHRA and CDR2 YSYEKL. There are 14 residues in the CDR3. Trimming pared 0 bases from V and 1 base from J, leaving 6 bases between.